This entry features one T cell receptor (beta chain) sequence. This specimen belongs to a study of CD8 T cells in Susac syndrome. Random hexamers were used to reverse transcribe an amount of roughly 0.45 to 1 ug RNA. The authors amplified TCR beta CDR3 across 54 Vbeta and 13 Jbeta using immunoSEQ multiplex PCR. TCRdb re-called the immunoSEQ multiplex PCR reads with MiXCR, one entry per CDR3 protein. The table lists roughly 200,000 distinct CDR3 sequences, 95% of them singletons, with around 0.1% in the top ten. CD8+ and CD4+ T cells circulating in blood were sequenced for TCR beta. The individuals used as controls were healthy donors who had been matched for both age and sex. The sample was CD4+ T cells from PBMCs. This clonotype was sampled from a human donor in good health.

The CDR3 DNA follows: TGTGCCAGCACCTACAGGGGGAACACTGAAGCTTTCTTT. Translated: CASTYRGNTEAFF. This sequence joins TRBV3-1 and TRBJ1-1, with TRBD1 matching 7 bases. Germline CDR1 LGHDT, CDR2 YNNKEL (reference sequence). Trimming removed 7 bases from V and 1 base from J; junction bases left unmatched: 3. The CDR3 runs 13 residues.